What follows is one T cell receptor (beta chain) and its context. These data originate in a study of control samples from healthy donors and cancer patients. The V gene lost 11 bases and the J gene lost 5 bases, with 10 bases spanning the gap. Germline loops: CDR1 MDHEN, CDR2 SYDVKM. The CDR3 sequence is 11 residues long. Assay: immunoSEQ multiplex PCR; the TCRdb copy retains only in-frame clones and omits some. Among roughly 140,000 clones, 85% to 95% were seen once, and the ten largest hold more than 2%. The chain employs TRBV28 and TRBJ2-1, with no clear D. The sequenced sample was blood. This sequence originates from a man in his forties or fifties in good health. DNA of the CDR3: TGTGCCCCTCGGTCGAACAATGAGCAGTTCTTC. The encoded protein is CAPRSNNEQFF.